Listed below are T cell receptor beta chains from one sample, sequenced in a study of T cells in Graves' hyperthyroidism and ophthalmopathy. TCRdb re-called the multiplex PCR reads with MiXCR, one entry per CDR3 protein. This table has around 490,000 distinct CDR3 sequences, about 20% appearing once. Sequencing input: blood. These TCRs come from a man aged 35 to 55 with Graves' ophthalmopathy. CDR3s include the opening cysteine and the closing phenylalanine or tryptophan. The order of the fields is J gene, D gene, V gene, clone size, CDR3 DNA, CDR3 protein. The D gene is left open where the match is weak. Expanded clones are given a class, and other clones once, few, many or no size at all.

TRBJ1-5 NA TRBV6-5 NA TGTGCCAGCAGTACCCGACAGAATCAACCCCAGCATTTT CASSTRQNQPQHF
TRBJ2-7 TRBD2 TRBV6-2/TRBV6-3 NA TGTGCCAGTACAGCGGGCGGGGGGTCCTACGAGCAGTACTTC CASTAGGGSYEQYF
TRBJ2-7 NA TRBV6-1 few TGTGCCAGCAGGGGACCCTCTACCTACGAGCAGTACTTC CASRGPSTYEQYF
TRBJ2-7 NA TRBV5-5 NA TGTGCCAGCAGCTTTGGTACCGACGAGCAGTACTTC CASSFGTDEQYF
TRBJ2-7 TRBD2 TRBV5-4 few TGTGCCAGCAGTTCTCTAGCGGGAGCCAACGAGCAGTACTTC CASSSLAGANEQYF
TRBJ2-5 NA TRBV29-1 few TGCAGCTCCCTGTCACCAGCGGAAGAGACCCAGTACTTC CSSLSPAEETQYF
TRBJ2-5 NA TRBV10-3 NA TGTGCCACGAACCCTATGACAGGTATCGAGACCCAGTACTTC CATNPMTGIETQYF
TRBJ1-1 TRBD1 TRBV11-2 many TGTGCCAGCAGCGCAATCCGGGACAGCCTAGCTTTCTTT CASSAIRDSLAFF
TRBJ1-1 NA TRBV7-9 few TGTGCCAGCAGCCACTCGGGCCCTAAGGGCACTGAAGCTTTCTTT CASSHSGPKGTEAFF
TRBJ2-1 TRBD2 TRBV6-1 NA TGTGCCAGCAGTGGCGGGACTAGCGGGAGGTGGAATGAGCAGTTCTTC CASSGGTSGRWNEQFF
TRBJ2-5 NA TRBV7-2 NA TGTGCCAGCAGCTTAGCTGCGAGCGAGACCCAGTACTTC CASSLAASETQYF
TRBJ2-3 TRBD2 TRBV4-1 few TGCGCCAGCAGCCAAGATCCAACTAGCGGTTACGATACGCAGTATTTT CASSQDPTSGYDTQYF
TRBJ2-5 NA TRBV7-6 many TGTGCCAGCAGCTTAGACTCTGCCGAGACCCAGTACTTC CASSLDSAETQYF
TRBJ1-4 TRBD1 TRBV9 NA TGTGCCAGCAGCGTAGCCGAAGACAGGGGTGAAAAACTGTTTTTT CASSVAEDRGEKLFF
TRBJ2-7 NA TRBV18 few TGTGCCAGCTCACCGGGGTCCCCCGAGCAGTACTTC CASSPGSPEQYF
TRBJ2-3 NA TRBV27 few TGTGCCAGCAGTTTTGGCCCCTTGAGGAGCACAGATACGCAGTATTTT CASSFGPLRSTDTQYF
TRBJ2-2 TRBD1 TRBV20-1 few TGCAGTGCTGACCCGGGACAGGGTAAAGACGGGGAGCTGTTTTTT CSADPGQGKDGELFF
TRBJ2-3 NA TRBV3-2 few TGTGCCAGCAGCTCTCACCGGGCCAACACAGATACGCAGTATTTT CASSSHRANTDTQYF
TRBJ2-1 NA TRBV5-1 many TGCGCCAGCAGCTCCGATGGGCCCCGGGGTGAGCAGTTCTTC CASSSDGPRGEQFF
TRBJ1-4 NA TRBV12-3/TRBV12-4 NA TGTGCCAGCAGTCGGACAGCCCAAAATGAAAAACTGTTTTTT CASSRTAQNEKLFF
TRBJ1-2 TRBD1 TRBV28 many TGTGCCAGCAGTCCCCGGGGGGACAGTAACTATGGCTACACCTTC CASSPRGDSNYGYTF
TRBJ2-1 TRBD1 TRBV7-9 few TGTGCCACCCAGGGACAGGGGATCGATGAGCAGTTCTTC CATQGQGIDEQFF
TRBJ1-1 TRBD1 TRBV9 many TGTGCCAGCAGCGTAGCTGGGGACAGTAATGAAGCTTTCTTT CASSVAGDSNEAFF
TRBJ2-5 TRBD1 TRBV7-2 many TGTGCCAGCAGCCTAGGACAGGTCGCGAAATACCGAACCCAAGAGACCCAGTACTTC CASSLGQVAKYRTQETQYF
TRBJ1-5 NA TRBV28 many TGTGCCAGCAGTTTATACGGGGTTAGCAATCAGCCCCAGCATTTT CASSLYGVSNQPQHF
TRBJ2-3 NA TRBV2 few TGTGCCAGCAGTGTATTGGCGGGACCCACAGATACGCAGTATTTT CASSVLAGPTDTQYF
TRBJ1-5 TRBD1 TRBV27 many TGTGCCAGCAGTTTATACGCAGGGGGCGGACGTCAGCCCCAGCATTTT CASSLYAGGGRQPQHF
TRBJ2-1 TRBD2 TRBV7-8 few TGTGCCAGCAGCTCCACACTAGCGGGGGAGGGGTTCTTC CASSSTLAGEGFF
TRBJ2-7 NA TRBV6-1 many TGTGCCAGCAGTGAAGCGGCGTCCCGGACATCTTACGAGCAGTACTTC CASSEAASRTSYEQYF
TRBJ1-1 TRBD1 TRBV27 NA TGTGCCAGCAGTTTAGGAATCAGGGGGGAGAACACTGAAGCTTTCTTT CASSLGIRGENTEAFF
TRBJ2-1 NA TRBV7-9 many TGTGCCAGCAGCTTCGGCGGGCTCAATGAGCAGTTCTTC CASSFGGLNEQFF
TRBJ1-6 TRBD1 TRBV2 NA TGTGCCAGCAGTGCTACAGGGGTTAATTCACCCCTCCACTTT CASSATGVNSPLHF
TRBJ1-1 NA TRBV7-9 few TGTGCCAGCAGCTTATTTGGGGGGGCTGGGGTGAACACTGAAGCTTTCTTT CASSLFGGAGVNTEAFF
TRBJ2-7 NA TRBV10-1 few TGCGCCAGCTCAGGGGGGAATGGATTCTACGAGCAGTACTTC CASSGGNGFYEQYF
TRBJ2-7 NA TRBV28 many TGTGCCAGCAGTCTCGAAAGCGGTCTTTGGTACGAGCAGTACTTC CASSLESGLWYEQYF
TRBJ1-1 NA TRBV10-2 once TGCGCCAGCAGTGAGGGGGGGTACACTGAAGCTTTCTTT CASSEGGYTEAFF
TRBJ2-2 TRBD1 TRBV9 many TGTGCCAGCAGCCCTTGGACAGGCACCGGGGAGCTGTTTTTT CASSPWTGTGELFF
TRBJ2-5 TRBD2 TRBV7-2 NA TGTGCCAGCAGCATTAGCGGGACGGGACAAGAGACCCAGTACTTC CASSISGTGQETQYF
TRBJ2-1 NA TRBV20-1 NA TGCAGTGCTCGAGGATTATACAATGAGCAGTTCTTC CSARGLYNEQFF
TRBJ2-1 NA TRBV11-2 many TGTGCCAGCAGCTTTCAAGGGGGGGACAATGAGCAGTTCTTC CASSFQGGDNEQFF
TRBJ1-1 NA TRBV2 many TGTGCCAGCAGCGACTTCCACGTGCGGAACACTGAAGCTTTCTTT CASSDFHVRNTEAFF
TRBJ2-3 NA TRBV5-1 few TGCGCCAGCAGCATCCGGGGCGATACGCAGTATTTT CASSIRGDTQYF
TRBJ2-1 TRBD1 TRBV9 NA TGTGCCAGCAGTTCCGGGACAGGGACCAATGAGCAGTTCTTC CASSSGTGTNEQFF